This entry lists 14 T cell receptor beta chains sequenced from one sample in a study of immune characterization of retroperitoneal liposarcoma. TCRdb processed the PCR reads anew with MiXCR; each CDR3 protein has one entry. The data hold roughly 10,000 distinct CDR3 sequences, with about a quarter observed a single time. The specimen was tumor tissue. These receptors originate from a male donor with retroperitoneal liposarcoma.

This clonotype was observed many times. The chain is built from TRBV12-3 or TRBV12-4 and TRBJ2-3; possible D gene TRBD1, 5 bases. V was clipped by 3 bases and J by 2 bases, with 15 bases between them. The CDR3 loop spans 16 amino acids. Here the CDR3 reads CASSFRTTVFTDTQYF. The CDR3 region has the DNA TGTGCCAGCAGTTTTCGCACGACAGTTTTCACAGATACGCAGTATTTT.

This clonotype was observed a few times. The genes are TRBV12-3 or TRBV12-4 and TRBJ2-2; no definite D call. V was trimmed by 1 base and J by 7 bases, leaving 7 bases between them. This CDR3 contains 13 residues. The CDR3 reads CASSLGVDGELFF. CDR3 bases: TGTGCCAGCAGTTTAGGGGTCGACGGGGAGCTGTTTTTT.

Relative to its sample, this clonotype is medium-sized. The chain is built from TRBV12-3 or TRBV12-4 and TRBJ2-5; perhaps TRBD1 as D (6 bases). CDR3 length: 14 residues. Trimming took off 7 bases at V and 0 bases at J, with 12 bases between the two ends. CDR3 bases: TGTGCCAGCATAGGGGGACCAAACCAAGAGACCCAGTACTTC. This gives the protein CASIGGPNQETQYF.

Ten or more counts support this clonotype. CDR3 in DNA: TGTGCCACCGCGGGATTCAACAATGAGCAGTTCTTC. Translating gives CATAGFNNEQFF. The chain uses TRBV6-1 and TRBJ2-1; D is possibly TRBD2 (6 bases). Trimming left V 10 bases short and J 5 bases short, with 12 bases between. Germline V gene lookup returns CDR1 MNHNS and CDR2 SASEGT. The CDR3 loop spans 12 amino acids.

This clonotype has only a few counts. V is TRBV6-6 and J is TRBJ2-4; 9 nucleotides match TRBD1. V lost 0 bases, J lost 0 bases, and 9 bases stayed unmatched. Germline-derived CDR1 and CDR2 are MNHNY and SVGAGI (reference sequence). This CDR3 contains 19 residues. The CDR3, as DNA: TGTGCCAGCAGTTACTCCGGGACAGGGCGCCCCGTAGCCAAAAACATTCAGTACTTC. Translation gives CASSYSGTGRPVAKNIQYF.

By frequency in the sample, this clonotype is medium-sized. The gene calls are TRBV7-2 and TRBJ1-1; TRBD1 matches 9 bases. V lost 5 bases, J lost 5 bases, and 12 bases stayed unmatched. This CDR3 has 16 residues. The V gene's germline CDR1 is SGHTA and CDR2 FQGNSA. The CDR3 bases are TGTGCCAGCAGCCCCCAACCCGGACAGGGGCGAACTGAAGCTTTCTTT. Translating gives CASSPQPGQGRTEAFF.

The J gene is TRBJ2-5, the V gene TRBV6-6, with a possible D match to TRBD1 (6 bases). The J call is in doubt because the DNA end fits TRBJ2-7 better. This CDR3 comprises 14 residues. The germline V gene encodes CDR1 MNHNY and CDR2 SVGAGI (reference sequence). This CDR3 is CASSYRDTYYEQYF. The CDR3 DNA is TGTGCCAGCAGTTACCGGGACACCTACTACGAGCAGTACTTC.

This clonotype is labeled medium-sized. The chain uses TRBV6-1 and TRBJ2-3, with D uncertain. Trimming removed 6 bases from V and 0 bases from J, with 16 bases in between. CDR1 and CDR2 (germline): MNHNS, SASEGT. This CDR3 spans 16 amino acids. CDR3 amino acids: CASSPFGPTSTDTQYF. The CDR3 DNA sequence: TGTGCCAGCAGCCCTTTTGGCCCTACTAGCACAGATACGCAGTATTTT.

The rearrangement links TRBV4-1 to TRBJ2-1, with 9 bases matching TRBD2. The CDR3 has 14 residues. Germline-derived CDR1 and CDR2 are MGHRA and YSYEKL. Unmatched junction bases numbered 10, after V lost 6 bases and J lost 10 bases. CDR3 DNA: TGCGCCAGCAGGGAGGTTAGCGGGGGCTACGAGCAGTTCTTC. Its protein is CASREVSGGYEQFF.

This rearrangement joins TRBV12-3 or TRBV12-4 to TRBJ2-5; either TRBD1 or TRBD2 may fit D (5 bases each). Between the trimmed V and J ends, which lost 3 bases and 1 base, there was a span of 12 bases. The CDR3 has 15 residues. This chain's CDR3 is CASSFGGTIQETQYF. CDR3 coding DNA: TGTGCCAGCAGTTTTGGGGGAACTATCCAAGAGACCCAGTACTTC.

In this sample, this clonotype turned up a few times. V gene TRBV11-1 combines with J gene TRBJ2-1, with a tentative D call TRBD2 (7 bases). TRBJ2-7 matches the DNA end more closely, so the J call is doubtful. CDR1 SGHAT and CDR2 FQDESV come from the germline V gene (reference sequence). CDR3 length: 13 amino acids. The CDR3 loop is CASSTPGGNEQYF. Here the CDR3 DNA reads TGTGCCAGCAGCACCCCGGGGGGCAATGAGCAGTACTTC.

The genes are TRBV6-6 and TRBJ1-5; D remains ambiguous. The germline CDR1 and CDR2 sequences are MNHNY and SVGAGI (reference sequence). There are 16 residues in the CDR3. V was clipped by 8 bases and J by 6 bases, with 23 bases between them. CDR3 protein: CASFPSVGLSGQPQHF. The CDR3 DNA follows: TGTGCCAGCTTCCCCTCCGTCGGGCTTTCAGGTCAGCCCCAGCATTTT.

The chain carries TRBV6-1 and TRBJ2-5, with D tentatively TRBD2 (6 bases). Near its end, the DNA agrees better with TRBJ2-1, so the J call may be wrong. Looked up from germline, CDR1 is MNHNS and CDR2 is SASEGT. The CDR3 is 15 amino acids. The CDR3 DNA reads as TGTGCCAGCAGTGAGACGGGACTCTCCTACAATGAGCAGTTCTTC. It is translated as CASSETGLSYNEQFF.

The gene calls are TRBV11-2 and TRBJ1-5, with D hard to call. Looked up from germline, CDR1 is SGHAT and CDR2 is FQNNGV. The CDR3 has 15 amino acids. V gave up 5 bases and J gave up 1 base, with 12 bases separating them. Written as DNA, the CDR3 is TGTGCCAGCAGCCTCAGTTCTTTAAGCAATCAGCCCCAGCATTTT. Translating gives CASSLSSLSNQPQHF.